This T cell receptor (beta chain) originates from a study of CXCR3-negative and CXCR3-positive naive CD8 T cells. Libraries of TRB cDNA were made by 5' RACE and carried UMIs. TCRdb re-called the 5' RACE reads, yielding one record per CDR3 amino acid sequence without DNA. The table lists nearly 45,000 distinct CDR3 sequences. Sequencing was done on a sample of memory CD8+ T cells from blood. The receptor's source is a human donor in good health. Some clones in this sample may be carry-over from other donors' samples.

The CDR3 loop is CASSQEYLGSRGGLEPQHF. The V gene is TRBV4-2, the J gene TRBJ1-5; TCRdb's assignment of TRBD1 cannot be checked, as there is no DNA. CDR1 and CDR2 from the germline V gene are LGHNA and YNFKEQ. This CDR3 spans 19 amino acids.